A single sample is the source of the 14 T cell receptor beta chains below, sequenced in a study of T-cell reconstitution after alpha-beta-depleted transplantation in children. Unique molecular identifiers were used in preparing the TCRbeta library. TCRdb passed the PCR reads through MiXCR, listing each CDR3 protein once. The sample contains over 300,000 distinct CDR3 sequences, 9% to 12% of which appear only once. Source: PBMCs from the stem cell graft donor, taken from the stem cell graft. These TCRs come from a human donor who donated a stem cell graft to a child with acute lymphoblastic leukemia.

This clonotype was counted only a few times. The rearrangement uses TRBV7-9 and TRBJ2-5; a possible D gene is TRBD2 (6 bases). Deletions cut 4 bases from V and 6 bases from J, with 15 bases between. The CDR3 runs to 14 residues. Germline CDR1 and CDR2: SEHNR and FQNEAQ (reference sequence). The CDR3 is CASSYPGGGQTQYF. CDR3 nucleotides: TGTGCCAGCAGCTACCCCGGTGGAGGGCAGACCCAGTACTTC.

The chain is built from TRBV12-3 or TRBV12-4 and TRBJ1-2; D not resolved. There are 13 residues in the CDR3. V lost 6 bases and J lost 8, with 16 bases in between. CDR3 nucleotides: TGTGCCAGCAGGCCCGCCGGAGGGTGGGGCTACACCTTC. It yields the protein CASRPAGGWGYTF.

This clonotype has a count of ten or more. V is TRBV4-1 and J is TRBJ2-2; unclear D gene. The CDR3 loop spans 14 amino acids. V dropped 1 base and J dropped 4 bases, with 7 bases sitting between them. Germline CDR1 and CDR2: MGHRA and YSYEKL. CDR3: CASSQGTVTGELFF. CDR3 DNA: TGCGCCAGCAGCCAAGGGACCGTCACCGGGGAGCTGTTTTTT.

The chain uses TRBV7-8 and TRBJ2-3, with 9 bases lining up with TRBD2. The V gene's germline CDR1 is SGHVS and CDR2 FQNEAQ. This CDR3 contains 17 residues. V dropped 5 bases and J dropped 2; count of bases not matched to a gene: 11. The CDR3: CASSPGTLAGPTDTQYF. CDR3 in DNA: TGTGCCAGCAGCCCAGGGACGCTAGCGGGGCCCACAGATACGCAGTATTTT.

Here the CDR3 DNA reads TGTGCCAGCAGGCAGGGGAACAGTTTGGATACGCAGTATTTT. The encoded protein is CASRQGNSLDTQYF. This chain joins TRBV28 and TRBJ2-3, with D tentatively TRBD1 (6 bases). This CDR3 region has 14 residues. Per germline, CDR1 MDHEN and CDR2 SYDVKM. The V end was cut by 6 bases, the J end by 6 bases, with 16 bases between.

This clonotype was observed a few times. This chain uses TRBV29-1 with TRBJ2-1; 11 bases align to TRBD1. With V trimmed by 5 bases and J by 7 bases, 7 bases remained unmatched. This CDR3 comprises 14 residues. Germline V gives CDR1 SQVTM, CDR2 ANQGSEA. DNA for the CDR3: TGCAGCGTTACCCGGACAGGGGGCGGGAATGAGCAGTTCTTC. Protein sequence: CSVTRTGGGNEQFF.

A few counts support this clonotype. The chain carries TRBV7-8 and TRBJ2-3, with 9 bases aligning to TRBD1. Trimming at V came to 5 bases and at J to 4 bases, leaving 7 bases not matched to a gene. Per the germline V gene, CDR1 is SGHVS and CDR2 is FQNEAQ. The CDR3 extends over 15 amino acids. The CDR3 sequence: CASSTPTGGADTQYF. Written as DNA, the CDR3 is TGTGCCAGCAGCACCCCGACAGGGGGTGCAGATACGCAGTATTTT.

In its sample, this clonotype was seen many times. This chain connects TRBV20-1 to TRBJ1-4, with TRBD1 as a possible D gene (6 bases). The CDR3 is 14 amino acids. V was cut by 6 bases and J by 1 base, with 12 bases left in between. CDR1 is DFQATT, CDR2 SNEGSKA, per germline (reference sequence). The CDR3 nucleotides read TGCAGTGCGGACGGGGGCGAAACTAATGAAAAACTGTTTTTT. Translating gives CSADGGETNEKLFF.

The rearrangement joins TRBV7-6 to TRBJ2-3; TRBD2 agrees at 12 bases. CDR1 is SGHVS, CDR2 FNYEAQ, per germline. After removal of 4 bases from V and 6 bases from J, the junction contained 5 bases not matched to a gene. This CDR3 is built from 15 residues. CDR3 in DNA: TGTGCCAGCAGCTACAGGACTAGCGGGATGGATACGCAGTATTTT. Translated: CASSYRTSGMDTQYF.

A single count supports this clonotype. V usage is TRBV3-1 and J usage is TRBJ2-5; tentatively, D is TRBD2 (6 bases). V was pared by 3 bases and J by 2 bases, with 25 bases between. The CDR3 sequence is 19 residues long. Germline V gene lookup returns CDR1 LGHDT and CDR2 YNNKEL (reference sequence). For the CDR3, the DNA is TGTGCCAGCAGCCAGACAGCTAGCGCCAGCTACTCCCGACAAGAGACCCAGTACTTC. This encodes CASSQTASASYSRQETQYF.

The rearrangement links TRBV5-5 to TRBJ1-1, with a weak D call TRBD1 (6 bases). Between the trimmed V and J ends, which lost 1 base and 4 bases, there was a span of 14 bases. CDR1 and CDR2 from the germline V gene are SGHKS and YYEKEE (reference sequence). This CDR3 is built from 15 residues. CDR3 nucleotide sequence: TGTGCCAGCAGCTTGTTGGAGGAAGGGGGCACTGAAGCTTTCTTT. Translating it yields CASSLLEEGGTEAFF.

V gene TRBV4-1 combines with J gene TRBJ1-2; 10 positions match TRBD1. The germline V gene encodes CDR1 MGHRA and CDR2 YSYEKL. The CDR3 totals 15 residues. J gave up 13 bases and V 0 bases, and 11 bases lay outside the gene matches. CDR3 region: CASSQDPLGTGEATF. CDR3 nucleotide sequence: TGCGCCAGCAGCCAAGACCCACTCGGGACAGGGGAAGCCACCTTC.

This chain uses TRBV20-1 with TRBJ2-5; 9 bases fit TRBD2. This CDR3 comprises 15 residues. CDR1 is DFQATT and CDR2 is SNEGSKA in the germline V gene (reference sequence). With V trimmed by 0 bases and J by 3 bases, 5 bases remained unmatched. The CDR3 region is CSARDGGLAEETQYF. The CDR3 nucleotides read TGCAGTGCTAGAGATGGGGGACTAGCAGAAGAGACCCAGTACTTC.

The J gene is TRBJ2-6, the V gene TRBV20-1; 7 nucleotides line up with TRBD1. Per germline, CDR1 DFQATT and CDR2 SNEGSKA (reference sequence). V shed 0 bases and J 0 bases; nucleotides not matched to a gene: 8. This CDR3 contains 18 residues. DNA for the CDR3: TGCAGTGCTAGAGAAAGGACAGGACTCCTCTCTGGGGCCAACGTCCTGACTTTC. Translating gives CSARERTGLLSGANVLTF.